These 18 T cell receptor beta chains share one sample of origin, sequenced in a study of OX40 agonist ivuxolimab in advanced cancers. Repertoires were generated with immunoSEQ multiplex PCR, while TCRdb's copy carries only in-frame clones and drops some. The table lists nearly 110,000 clones, about nine tenths of them singletons. Sequencing was performed on CD4+ or CD8+ T cells sorted from blood, taken in a trial of the OX40 agonist ivuxolimab. These receptors were obtained from an adult with an advanced solid tumor such as melanoma, head and neck, liver or kidney cancer.

CDR3: CASSPASLETQYF. The CDR3 DNA is TGTGCCAGCTCACCGGCTTCTCTAGAGACCCAGTACTTC. The V gene is TRBV18, the J gene TRBJ2-5; unclear D gene. The CDR3 loop spans 13 amino acids. Trimming removed 3 bases from V and 4 bases from J, with 9 bases in between. The V gene's germline CDR1 is KGHSH and CDR2 LQKENI. Supplemented by reference TRBV18 and TRBJ2-5, the full variable domain reads NAGVMQNPRHLVRRRGQEARLRCSPMKGHSHVYWYRQLPEEGLKFMVYLQKENIIDESGMPKERFSAEFPKEGPSILRIQQVVRGDSAAYFCASSPASLETQYFGPGTRLLVL.

This chain uses TRBV6-5 with TRBJ1-6, with D possibly matching TRBD1 (5 bases). The CDR3 has 14 residues. The germline gives CDR1 MNHEY, CDR2 SVGAGI. V was pared by 1 base and J by 7 bases, with 8 bases between. The CDR3 bases are TGTGCCAGCAGTTACTGGGGGACGAATTCACCCCTCCACTTT. Its protein is CASSYWGTNSPLHF.

The chain employs TRBV7-8 and TRBJ1-6, with D maybe TRBD1 (6 bases). The V end was cut by 4 bases, the J end by 7 bases, with 11 bases between. Germline V gene data show CDR1 as SGHVS and CDR2 as FQNEAQ. The CDR3 consists of 14 residues. CDR3 nucleotides: TGTGCCAGCAGCTCCAGGGGTCGAAATTCACCCCTCCACTTT. Translated: CASSSRGRNSPLHF.

The chain recombines TRBV10-3 with TRBJ2-7, with 10 bases lining up with TRBD1. V lost 8 bases and J lost 7; bases outside the gene matches: 5. The CDR3 extends over 12 amino acids. Germline CDR1 ENHRY, CDR2 SYGVKD. The CDR3 region has the DNA TGTGCCATCCGGGACAGGGGTAAAGAGCAGTACTTC. It encodes CAIRDRGKEQYF.

The genes are TRBV28 and TRBJ2-3; 9 positions agree with TRBD1. Germline values: CDR1 MDHEN, CDR2 SYDVKM. The CDR3 runs 14 residues. Trimming cost V 6 bases and J 1 base; bases outside gene matches: 2. The CDR3 reads CASRTGGGTDTQYF. CDR3 DNA: TGTGCCAGCAGGACAGGGGGTGGCACAGATACGCAGTATTTT. Variable domain in full (rest from reference TRBV28 and TRBJ2-3): DVKVTQSSRYLVKRTGEKVFLECVQDMDHENMFWYRQDPGLGLRLIYFSYDVKMKEKGDIPEGYSVSREKKERFSLILESASTNQTSMYLCASRTGGGTDTQYFGPGTRLTVL.

This clone appeared a single time. CDR3 amino acids: CASSSGGAEDYEQYF. CDR3 coding DNA: TGTGCCAGCAGTTCGGGGGGGGCAGAGGACTACGAGCAGTACTTC. V usage is TRBV6-5 and J usage is TRBJ2-7, with 8 bases identical to TRBD2. V dropped 4 bases and J dropped 3; count of bases not matched to a gene: 8. The CDR3 contains 15 residues. Germline CDR1 and CDR2: MNHEY and SVGAGI.

This clone appeared a few times. This chain joins TRBV7-2 and TRBJ2-5; the match to TRBD2 covers 8 bases. V shed 6 bases and J 7 bases; nucleotides not matched to a gene: 16. The CDR3 loop spans 16 amino acids. Germline values: CDR1 SGHTA, CDR2 FQGNSA. Here the CDR3 DNA reads TGTGCCAGCAGACTTACTGGACTAGCCCGGGGAGGGACCCAGTACTTC. Translating it yields CASRLTGLARGGTQYF.

This chain connects TRBV29-1 to TRBJ2-5, with 9 bases identical to TRBD1. J gave up 2 bases and V 4 bases, and 2 bases lay outside the gene matches. Germline V gives CDR1 SQVTM, CDR2 ANQGSEA. The CDR3 has 13 residues. CDR3 nucleotide sequence: TGCAGCGTTGCGACAGGGGGGCAAGAGACCCAGTACTTC. Its protein product is CSVATGGQETQYF.

This chain links TRBV6-5 with TRBJ1-1, with D uncertain. Germline CDR1 MNHEY, CDR2 SVGAGI. The CDR3 runs to 14 residues. V lost 0 bases and J lost 5, with 10 bases in between. The CDR3 is CASSYSRERTEAFF. CDR3 bases: TGTGCCAGCAGTTACTCCCGGGAGAGAACTGAAGCTTTCTTT.

This sequence joins TRBV19 and TRBJ2-2; D is ambiguous. CDR1 and CDR2 from the germline V gene are LNHDA and SQIVND (reference sequence). V was pared by 2 bases and J by 1 base, with 11 bases between. The CDR3 covers 16 residues. The CDR3 loop reads CASSISSVGNTGELFF. The CDR3 DNA reads TGTGCCAGTAGTATAAGTTCGGTAGGGAACACCGGGGAGCTGTTTTTT.

The chain employs TRBV7-9 and TRBJ1-2; the match to TRBD1 covers 7 bases. CDR1 and CDR2 from the germline V gene are SEHNR and FQNEAQ (reference sequence). The ends lost 5 bases at V and 6 bases at J; junction bases unmatched: 9. The length of the CDR3 is 14 residues. CDR3 region: CASSPNLGGNGYTF. Written as DNA, the CDR3 is TGTGCCAGCAGCCCGAACCTAGGGGGCAATGGCTACACCTTC.

This clone occurred once. The chain carries TRBV5-1 and TRBJ2-5; 7 positions match TRBD1. The CDR3 runs to 12 residues. The ends lost 0 bases at V and 10 bases at J; junction bases unmatched: 3. Germline CDR1 reads SGHRS; CDR2 reads YFSETQ. CDR3 in amino acids: CASSLDRGRQYF. CDR3 DNA sequence: TGCGCCAGCAGCTTGGACAGGGGCCGCCAGTACTTC.

The V and J genes are TRBV19 and TRBJ1-5; weak D call: TRBD1 (6 bases). CDR1 is LNHDA, CDR2 SQIVND, per germline (reference sequence). The V and J ends lost 7 bases and 6 bases respectively, with 10 bases between them. The CDR3 has 12 amino acids. The CDR3 DNA is TGTGCCAGTAATAACAGGGTTCAGCCCCAGCATTTT. Translation: CASNNRVQPQHF.

The CDR3 DNA reads TGTGCCAGCAGCGTAGCTCCGTACACAGATACGCAGTATTTT. Its translation: CASSVAPYTDTQYF. This chain uses TRBV9 with TRBJ2-3; D is unclear. CDR3 length equals 14 residues. The V end lost 0 bases, the J end lost 2 bases, and 7 bases lay between the germline ends. The germline CDR1 and CDR2 sequences are SGDLS and YYNGEE. Together with reference TRBV9 and TRBJ2-3, the CDR3 gives the full variable domain: DSGVTQTPKHLITATGQRVTLRCSPRSGDLSVYWYQQSLDQGLQFLIQYYNGEERAKGNILERFSAQQFPDLHSELNLSSLELGDSALYFCASSVAPYTDTQYFGPGTRLTVL.

The V call is TRBV14, the J call TRBJ1-4; D uncertain. Germline V gene lookup returns CDR1 SGHDN and CDR2 FVKESK. This CDR3 contains 13 residues. V shed 0 bases and J shed 8 bases, with 7 bases lying between them. The DNA for the CDR3 is TGTGCCAGCAGCCAAGACAGGATGGAAAAACTGTTTTTT. Residues: CASSQDRMEKLFF.

The rearrangement links TRBV28 to TRBJ1-1, with D hard to call. The CDR3 totals 14 residues. Germline CDR1 MDHEN, CDR2 SYDVKM. The V end lost 2 bases, the J end lost 0 bases, and 7 bases lay between the germline ends. The CDR3 sequence is CASSLGQMNTEAFF. CDR3 DNA: TGTGCCAGCAGTTTAGGGCAGATGAACACTGAAGCTTTCTTT.

This chain links TRBV18 with TRBJ1-2; D might be TRBD1 (6 bases). Trimming pared 3 bases from V and 7 bases from J, leaving 18 bases between. This CDR3 is 15 amino acids long. The germline CDR1 and CDR2 sequences are KGHSH and LQKENI. The CDR3: CASSPVLDRLGGYTF. CDR3 DNA: TGTGCCAGCTCACCGGTACTTGACAGGTTGGGTGGCTACACCTTC. The whole variable domain, remainder taken from reference TRBV18 and TRBJ1-2, is NAGVMQNPRHLVRRRGQEARLRCSPMKGHSHVYWYRQLPEEGLKFMVYLQKENIIDESGMPKERFSAEFPKEGPSILRIQQVVRGDSAAYFCASSPVLDRLGGYTFGSGTRLTVV.

The V call is TRBV5-1, the J call TRBJ2-1; D not resolved. CDR1 SGHRS and CDR2 YFSETQ come from the germline V gene. Trimming left V 0 bases short and J 0 bases short, with 10 bases between. The CDR3 extends over 16 amino acids. The CDR3 region is CASSLDSTSSYNEQFF. The DNA of the CDR3 is TGCGCCAGCAGCTTGGACAGTACAAGCTCCTACAATGAGCAGTTCTTC. The whole variable domain, remainder taken from reference TRBV5-1 and TRBJ2-1, is KAGVTQTPRYLIKTRGQQVTLSCSPISGHRSVSWYQQTPGQGLQFLFEYFSETQRNKGNFPGRFSGRQFSNSRSEMNVSTLELGDSALYLCASSLDSTSSYNEQFFGPGTRLTVL.